The TCR beta chain under discussion was sequenced for a study of shared clonotypes between healthy human individuals. Donors, healthy HIV-negative adults, lacked recent acute infections or vaccinations. A deep-level run was used for the assay. Generated by immunoSEQ multiplex PCR, the TCRdb table keeps only in-frame clones and is missing some. The sample yields more than 2 million clones, 90% to 95% seen once. The junction had 1 base not matched to a gene; V was cut back by 2 bases and J by 10 bases. The CDR3 spans 12 residues. Germline CDR1 reads MDHEN; CDR2 reads SYDVKM. The chain joins TRBV28 to TRBJ1-4; TRBD1 agrees at 7 bases. The receptor comes from a man aged 18 to 30 in good health. Specimen: naive CD4+ T cells sorted from blood. This sample's subset: CD45RA+ positively selected. In nucleotides, the CDR3 is TGTGCCAGCAGTTTAACAGGGGCAAAACTGTTTTTT. It encodes CASSLTGAKLFF.